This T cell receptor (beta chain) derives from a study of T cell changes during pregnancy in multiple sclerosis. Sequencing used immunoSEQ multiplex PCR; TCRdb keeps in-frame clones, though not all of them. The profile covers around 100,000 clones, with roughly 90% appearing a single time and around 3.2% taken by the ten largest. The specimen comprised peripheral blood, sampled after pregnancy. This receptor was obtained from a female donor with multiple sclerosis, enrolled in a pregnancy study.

The CDR3 coding sequence is TGTGCCACCAGCCCCCGAACGGGGGGGTCAGATACGCAGTATTTT. It specifies CATSPRTGGSDTQYF. This chain joins TRBV15 and TRBJ2-3; 8 bases are a match to TRBD2. CDR1 is LNHNV and CDR2 is YYDKDF in the germline V gene (reference sequence). J gave up 4 bases and V 5 bases, and 8 bases lay outside the gene matches. The CDR3 has 15 amino acids.